This is a list of T cell receptor beta chains from one sample in a study of cytomegalovirus exposure and HLA in healthy donors. The assay was immunoSEQ multiplex PCR, and TCRdb's table has in-frame clones only and misses some. The table shows approximately 90,000 clones, with 85% occurring only once. The sequencing input was PBMCs. The receptors were gathered from a man in his forties in good health and CMV-seropositive. The CDR3 runs from the conserved cysteine through the conserved F or W. The D gene is left open where the match is weak. Clone sizes are given selectively: once, few, many, or a class where the clone is expanded.

clone size	D gene	V gene	J gene	CDR3 DNA	CDR3 protein
once	TRBD1	TRBV7-2	TRBJ1-2	TGTGCCAGCAGCCACCCCGACAGGGGAGGCTACACCTTC	CASSHPDRGGYTF
few	TRBD1	TRBV6-5	TRBJ1-5	TGTGCCAGCTCGGGAGGGGGCGTGGGGCAGCCCCAGCATTTT	CASSGGGVGQPQHF
few	TRBD1	TRBV4-1	TRBJ2-7	TGCGCCAGCAGCCACGGACAGGGGGTGTCCTACGAGCAGTACTTC	CASSHGQGVSYEQYF
once	.	TRBV28	TRBJ2-7	TGTGCCAGCAGGCGAAGAGCCCCCTCCTACGAGCAGTACTTC	CASRRRAPSYEQYF
.	TRBD1	TRBV2	TRBJ1-3	TGTGCCAGCAGTGGACAGGGCTCTGGAAACACCATATATTTT	CASSGQGSGNTIYF
.	.	TRBV6-1	TRBJ2-4	TGTGCCAGCAGTTGGAGCGTTAAGGCCAAAAACATTCAGTACTTC	CASSWSVKAKNIQYF
.	.	TRBV7-2	TRBJ2-7	TGTGCCAGCAGCTTAGACCCGGGTCCCTACGAGCAGTACTTC	CASSLDPGPYEQYF
.	TRBD1	TRBV9	TRBJ1-1	TGTGCCAGCAGCGTAGCCGGGACAGGGGACACTGAAGCTTTCTTT	CASSVAGTGDTEAFF
.	TRBD1	TRBV5-6	TRBJ2-1	TGTGCCAGCAGCACGGGACAGGGGATAACGGATGAGCAGTTCTTC	CASSTGQGITDEQFF
.	TRBD1	TRBV5-1	TRBJ2-2	TGCGCCAGCAGCTTGGCCCGGACAGGCCCTAACACCGGGGAGCTGTTTTTT	CASSLARTGPNTGELFF
.	TRBD1	TRBV5-1	TRBJ2-2	TGCGCCAGCAGCTCCCCTGCTGGGACAGGGGTCTCCGGGGAGCTGTTTTTT	CASSSPAGTGVSGELFF
.	.	TRBV5-1	TRBJ1-5	TGCGCCAGCAGCCCGTCTGGCCAGGGTGATCAGCCCCAGCATTTT	CASSPSGQGDQPQHF
.	.	TRBV20-1	TRBJ2-7	TGCAGTGCTAGTAGATCCGGCGAGCAGTACTTC	CSASRSGEQYF
.	.	TRBV27	TRBJ1-2	TGTGCCAGCAGTTTCAAGGGGGAATTCTCTCTTGGCTACACCTTC	CASSFKGEFSLGYTF
.	.	TRBV19	TRBJ2-3	TGTGCCAGTAGTATAGCGAACACCGTAGATACGCAGTATTTT	CASSIANTVDTQYF
.	.	TRBV5-1	TRBJ2-2	TGCGCCAGCAGCCTCCACCCAGGCACCGGGGAGCTGTTTTTT	CASSLHPGTGELFF
.	TRBD2	TRBV29-1	TRBJ2-3	TGCAGCGTTGAGTCGGGGGGAACAGATACGCAGTATTTT	CSVESGGTDTQYF
.	.	TRBV30	TRBJ1-6	TGTGCCTGGAGTCCGGGGAATTCACCCCTCCACTTT	CAWSPGNSPLHF
once	TRBD1	TRBV6-1	TRBJ2-6	TGTGCCAGCAGTGAAGCTGTGGACAGGGCTGGGGCCAACGTCCTGACTTTC	CASSEAVDRAGANVLTF
.	.	TRBV6-5	TRBJ2-1	TGTGCCAGCAGTTACCTAAATGAGCAGTTCTTC	CASSYLNEQFF
.	TRBD2	TRBV18	TRBJ2-2	TGTGCCAGCTCACCAAGATCTAGCGGGGGGAACACCGGGGAGCTGTTTTTT	CASSPRSSGGNTGELFF
few	TRBD1	TRBV6-1	TRBJ2-5	TGTGCCAGCAGTGACGCTATTAACAGGGGGCAAGAGACCCAGTACTTC	CASSDAINRGQETQYF
.	.	TRBV1	TRBJ1-5	TGCACCAGCAGCCAAAGCTCAACGGATAGGAGCCCTGCCGATAGCAATCAGCCCCAGCATTTT	CTSSQSSTDRSPADSNQPQHF
.	.	TRBV7-6	TRBJ2-5	TGTGCCAGCAGCTCCCTTGCAGTAAGAGAGACCCAGTACTTC	CASSSLAVRETQYF
.	TRBD2	TRBV7-7	TRBJ2-1	TGTGCTAGCAGCCGGGGACTAGCGGGAGTATCCGCTGAGCAGTTCTTC	CASSRGLAGVSAEQFF
.	.	TRBV4-2	TRBJ1-1	TGTGCCAGCAGCGAAGGGGGGGACACTGAAGCTTTCTTT	CASSEGGDTEAFF
.	.	TRBV6-5	TRBJ1-3	TGTGCCAGCGGCCGAGGGACAACAGGAAACACCATATATTTT	CASGRGTTGNTIYF
.	TRBD2	TRBV27	TRBJ2-7	TGTGCCAGCAGTAATAGCGGGAGACCCTACGAGCAGTACTTC	CASSNSGRPYEQYF
.	TRBD1	TRBV15	TRBJ1-2	TGTGCCACCAGCCTGGACAGGTTCTATGGCTACACCTTC	CATSLDRFYGYTF
.	.	TRBV5-5	TRBJ2-6	TGTGCCAGCAGTCCAGACTCTGGGGCCAACGTCCTGACTTTC	CASSPDSGANVLTF
.	.	TRBV7-8	TRBJ2-1	TGTGCCAGCAGCTTAGCCGGGTCGGGGGTTAATGAGCAGTTCTTC	CASSLAGSGVNEQFF
.	TRBD1	TRBV27	TRBJ2-7	TGTGCCAGCAGTTCCTCCTGGACAGGGGACTACGAGCAGTACTTC	CASSSSWTGDYEQYF
.	.	TRBV6-6	TRBJ2-1	TGTGCCAGCTCGGGGGACTACAATGAGCAGTTCTTC	CASSGDYNEQFF
.	.	TRBV10-1	TRBJ2-3	TGCGCCAGCAGTGAGTCGACTAGTTCAGATCCAGATACGCAGTATTTT	CASSESTSSDPDTQYF
once	.	TRBV6-5	TRBJ1-5	TGTGCCAGCAGATCTCAGGGGCCGAATCAGCCCCAGCATTTT	CASRSQGPNQPQHF
.	TRBD1	TRBV6-1	TRBJ1-5	TGTGCCAGCAGTGAAATCAGGGGGCAGCCCCAGCATTTT	CASSEIRGQPQHF
.	.	TRBV5-4	TRBJ2-2	TGTGCCAGCAGTCCTCCCGGGACACCTACCACCGGGGAGCTGTTTTTT	CASSPPGTPTTGELFF
few	TRBD1	TRBV5-6	TRBJ2-7	TGTGCCAGCAGACAGTGGGACAGGGACGCCTACGAGCAGTACTTC	CASRQWDRDAYEQYF
few	.	TRBV21-1	TRBJ2-7	TGTGCCAGCAAAATGGGACAGGCGGACTACGAGCAGTACTTC	CASKMGQADYEQYF
.	.	TRBV28	TRBJ2-1	TGTGCCAGCAGTTTATACGGGAGTTTCTACAATGAGCAGTTCTTC	CASSLYGSFYNEQFF
.	TRBD1	TRBV5-1	TRBJ1-1	TGCGCCAGCAGCGTCGACAGGGGAGACACTGAAGCTTTCTTT	CASSVDRGDTEAFF
few	TRBD1	TRBV7-3	TRBJ2-5	TGTGCCAGCAGCTTCCGACAGGGACAGACCCAGTACTTC	CASSFRQGQTQYF
few	.	TRBV28	TRBJ2-7	TGTGCCAGCACCCGAGGGGGACCCGTCTACGAGCAGTACTTC	CASTRGGPVYEQYF
few	TRBD2	TRBV27	TRBJ2-7	TGTGCCACCTCCGCCCCTGGGCTAGCGGGAGTCGAGCAGTACTTC	CATSAPGLAGVEQYF
.	TRBD1	TRBV29-1	TRBJ1-1	TGCAGCGTCCTGACAGGGTCCCCTGAAGCTTTCTTT	CSVLTGSPEAFF
.	TRBD1	TRBV11-1	TRBJ2-7	TGTGCCAGCAGCCTAAACACAGGGGGACTCGGCGAGCAGTACTTC	CASSLNTGGLGEQYF
.	TRBD1	TRBV27	TRBJ1-1	TGTGCCAGCAGTTTATTTGGGGACAGGGCTACTGAAGCTTTCTTT	CASSLFGDRATEAFF
few	.	TRBV19	TRBJ1-6	TGTGCCAGTAGTCCGGAGAGCTCCTATAATTCACCCCTCCACTTT	CASSPESSYNSPLHF
.	.	TRBV28	TRBJ2-7	TGTGCCAGCAGTACTAGCTACGAGCAGTACTTC	CASSTSYEQYF
.	.	TRBV11-2	TRBJ2-4	TGTGCCAGCAGCTTAGCGGGGGAGAACATTCAGTACTTC	CASSLAGENIQYF
.	TRBD2	TRBV6-1	TRBJ2-5	TGTGCCAGCAGTGAACCCCCGGGACTACAAGAGACCCAGTACTTC	CASSEPPGLQETQYF
.	.	TRBV6-1	TRBJ1-1	TGTGCCAGCAGTGAAGGGGGGCACCTTGAAGCTTTCTTT	CASSEGGHLEAFF